The 6 T cell receptor beta chains below were found in one sample sequenced in a study of CD8+ T cells in alopecia areata. RNA was extracted and reverse transcribed into cDNA as the sequencing template. Sequencing used immunoSEQ multiplex PCR; TCRdb keeps in-frame clones, though not all of them. In the table there are about 150,000 clones, about 60% of which are singletons. The sample in question was CD4+ T cells sorted from blood, obtained at week 0. The receptor source for this set is a human donor with alopecia areata.

The chain combines TRBV19 with TRBJ1-5; 9 positions agree with TRBD1. The CDR3 contains 15 residues. The J segment lost 6 bases and the V segment lost 5 bases, leaving 8 bases of the junction unmatched. Per the germline V gene, CDR1 is LNHDA and CDR2 is SQIVND (reference sequence). The CDR3 region is CASSPWDREAQPQHF. DNA of the CDR3: TGTGCCAGTAGTCCCTGGGACAGGGAGGCTCAGCCCCAGCATTTT. The variable domain in full, completed from reference TRBV19 and TRBJ1-5, reads DGGITQSPKYLFRKEGQNVTLSCEQNLNHDAMYWYRQDPGQGLRLIYYSQIVNDFQKGDIAEGYSVSREKKESFPLTVTSAQKNPTAFYLCASSPWDREAQPQHFGDGTRLSIL.

This chain connects TRBV11-2 to TRBJ2-2, with 7 bases that match TRBD1. The V gene end was trimmed by 6 bases and the J gene end by 1 base; junction bases not matched to a gene: 11. Germline loops: CDR1 SGHAT, CDR2 FQNNGV. CDR3 length: 17 residues. The chain's CDR3 is CASSPGLRQGNTGELFF. The CDR3 DNA sequence: TGTGCCAGCAGTCCCGGACTGAGACAGGGGAACACCGGGGAGCTGTTTTTT.

To note about this clone: This CDR3 is also generated by other DNA sequences in the sample. V and J are TRBV14 and TRBJ1-1; D is unresolved. Germline-derived CDR1 and CDR2 are SGHDN and FVKESK. The CDR3 spans 13 residues. V shed 1 base and J shed 5 bases, with 8 bases lying between them. CDR3 bases: TGTGCCAGCAGCCAAGGAAGGTTGACTGAAGCTTTCTTT. Amino acid sequence: CASSQGRLTEAFF.

Concerning this clone itself: Compared with germline, one end of the junction differs, possibly owing to a read error. The chain recombines TRBV2 with TRBJ1-2, with TRBD1 matching 7 bases. This CDR3 region has 12 residues. CDR1 is SNHLY, CDR2 FYNNEI, per germline. CDR3: CASLLPGQTSDF. In DNA, the CDR3 is TGTGCCAGCCTCCTCCCGGGACAGACCTCTGACTTC.

This chain joins TRBV29-1 and TRBJ2-1, with a tentative D call TRBD2 (7 bases). This CDR3 spans 14 amino acids. CDR1 and CDR2 (germline): SQVTM, ANQGSEA. V shed 5 bases and J shed 7 bases, with 18 bases lying between them. The CDR3 DNA follows: TGCAGCGTTTCGTCGTCAGGGAGGGGGAATGAGCAGTTCTTC. Residues: CSVSSSGRGNEQFF.

The chain couples TRBV7-2 to TRBJ1-2; no clear D gene. This CDR3 has 14 amino acids. With 1 base removed from V and 4 bases from J, the gap between germline ends came to 10 bases. Germline V gene lookup returns CDR1 SGHTA and CDR2 FQGNSA. The CDR3 DNA reads as TGTGCCAGCAGCTTAGAGGCAGGCCTCTATGGCTACACCTTC. Amino acids: CASSLEAGLYGYTF.